This entry lists 14 T cell receptor beta chains sequenced from one sample in a study of blood T cell repertoires in COVID-19. TCRdb's copy holds only in-frame clones and misses some; the assay was immunoSEQ multiplex PCR. The repertoire holds over 300,000 clones, with 89% as singletons. The material sequenced was peripheral blood. Receptors were obtained from a young man who had recovered from COVID-19.

This chain uses TRBV12-3 or TRBV12-4 with TRBJ2-1; possibly TRBD2 for D (6 bases). Trimming removed 4 bases from V and 10 bases from J, with 11 bases in between. This CDR3 is built from 12 residues. The CDR3 bases are TGTGCCAGCAGTTCCCGCGGGGTAGAGCAGTTCTTC. The encoded protein is CASSSRGVEQFF.

The chain has TRBV25-1 and TRBJ2-3; D call uncertain. This CDR3 comprises 17 residues. The germline V and J ends were trimmed by 3 bases and 1 base, with 17 bases remaining between them. In germline, CDR1 is MGHDK, CDR2 SYGVNS. Written as DNA, the CDR3 is TGTGCCAGCAGTGATCCCCTATCCCTAACAGGCACAGATACGCAGTATTTT. The encoded protein is CASSDPLSLTGTDTQYF.

The gene calls are TRBV6-5 and TRBJ1-3; maybe TRBD1 (5 bases). The length of the CDR3 is 14 residues. From germline, CDR1 is MNHEY and CDR2 SVGAGI. V was clipped by 8 bases and J by 2 bases, with 13 bases between them. The CDR3 coding sequence is TGTGCCAGCCGCCAGGGAGGTGCTGGAAACACCATATATTTT. This gives the protein CASRQGGAGNTIYF.

V usage is TRBV13 and J usage is TRBJ1-1, with 9 positions matching TRBD1. After removal of 2 bases from V and 5 bases from J, the junction contained 3 bases not matched to a gene. Germline V gene lookup returns CDR1 PRHDT and CDR2 FYEKMQ (reference sequence). The CDR3 has 14 amino acids. CDR3 sequence reads: CASSLNRGPTEAFF. CDR3 bases: TGTGCCAGCAGCTTAAACAGGGGGCCGACTGAAGCTTTCTTT. The full variable domain, completed using reference TRBV13 and TRBJ1-1, is AAGVIQSPRHLIKEKRETATLKCYPIPRHDTVYWYQQGPGQDPQFLISFYEKMQSDKGSIPDRFSAQQFSDYHSELNMSSLELGDSALYFCASSLNRGPTEAFFGQGTRLTVV.

The rearrangement links TRBV10-1 to TRBJ1-1; D is ambiguous. Germline assignment: CDR1 WNHNN and CDR2 SYGVQD (reference sequence). V shed 6 bases and J shed 0 bases, with 14 bases lying between them. The CDR3 is 15 amino acids. Written as DNA, the CDR3 is TGCGCCAGCAGCTCCGACGGAGGGATGAACACTGAAGCTTTCTTT. It encodes CASSSDGGMNTEAFF.

The V gene is TRBV5-5, the J gene TRBJ2-1; 8 bases are a match to TRBD2. Germline-derived CDR1 and CDR2 are SGHKS and YYEKEE (reference sequence). CDR3 size: 15 residues. V lost 5 bases to trimming and J lost 6 bases; unmatched junction nucleotides: 10. Here the CDR3 DNA reads TGTGCCAGCAGGCGAGCGGGAGCCCAGAGCAATGAGCAGTTCTTC. Protein product: CASRRAGAQSNEQFF. The whole variable domain, remainder taken from reference TRBV5-5 and TRBJ2-1, is DAGVTQSPTHLIKTRGQQVTLRCSPISGHKSVSWYQQVLGQGPQFIFQYYEKEERGRGNFPDRFSARQFPNYSSELNVNALLLGDSALYLCASRRAGAQSNEQFFGPGTRLTVL.

The chain joins TRBV6-5 to TRBJ2-7, with 9 bases lining up with TRBD1. The V and J ends lost 4 bases and 6 bases, in that order; junction bases with no gene match: 10. This CDR3 is built from 15 residues. Germline V CDR1 and CDR2: MNHEY, SVGAGI. CDR3 DNA: TGTGCCAGCAGTTCGCTCCGGGACAGGGCCCTCGAGCAGTACTTC. Translation gives CASSSLRDRALEQYF.

The chain combines TRBV5-1 with TRBJ2-5; 7 bases agree with TRBD1. J gave up 1 base and V 3 bases, and 6 bases lay outside the gene matches. Germline V gives CDR1 SGHRS, CDR2 YFSETQ. The CDR3 length is 15 residues. CDR3 coding DNA: TGCGCCAGCAGCTCGGGGACAGATCCCCAAGAGACCCAGTACTTC. Its protein is CASSSGTDPQETQYF.

This chain uses TRBV19 with TRBJ1-2, with D perhaps TRBD1 (6 bases). The CDR3 loop spans 15 amino acids. CDR1 LNHDA and CDR2 SQIVND come from the germline V gene (reference sequence). V lost 3 bases and J lost 2, with 13 bases in between. CDR3 DNA: TGTGCCAGTAGTATGTGGACAGATGAGAACTATGGCTACACCTTC. Its protein is CASSMWTDENYGYTF.

V usage is TRBV14 and J usage is TRBJ2-1; TRBD2 is a possible D gene (5 bases). Trimming removed 0 bases at V and 2 bases at J, with 20 bases between. The CDR3 extends over 19 amino acids. Germline V lookup: CDR1 SGHDN, CDR2 FVKESK. CDR3 loop: CASSQDLPRGAKTYNEQFF. The CDR3 DNA sequence: TGTGCCAGCAGCCAAGATCTGCCCCGGGGAGCGAAAACCTACAATGAGCAGTTCTTC.

The rearrangement uses TRBV5-1 and TRBJ2-3, with D unclear. V was clipped by 0 bases and J by 2 bases, with 10 bases between them. The CDR3 extends over 15 amino acids. Germline CDR1 SGHRS, CDR2 YFSETQ. The CDR3 region is CASSLGLTITDTQYF. The CDR3 DNA follows: TGCGCCAGCAGCTTGGGACTTACCATCACAGATACGCAGTATTTT.

DNA for the CDR3: TGTGCCAGCAGCACTTCATGGAACACTGAAGCTTTCTTT. It specifies CASSTSWNTEAFF. The V and J genes are TRBV11-3 and TRBJ1-1; no clear D. The CDR3 is 13 amino acids. Between the trimmed V and J ends, which lost 5 bases and 1 base, there was a span of 8 bases. In germline, CDR1 is SGHNT, CDR2 YENEEA.

V is TRBV18 and J is TRBJ2-7; the match to TRBD1 covers 8 bases. Germline lookup yields CDR1 KGHSH and CDR2 LQKENI. The CDR3 consists of 13 residues. Losses at the gene ends were 3 bases for V and 3 bases for J; bases not matched to a gene: 1. This CDR3 is CASSPGQDYEQYF. DNA of the CDR3: TGTGCCAGCTCACCGGGACAGGACTACGAGCAGTACTTC.

CDR3 in amino acids: CASSIGTNQETQYF. CDR3 sequence (DNA): TGTGCCAGCAGCATAGGGACAAACCAAGAGACCCAGTACTTC. The chain has TRBV11-1 and TRBJ2-5, with D tentatively TRBD1 (6 bases). V was trimmed by 5 bases and J by 0 bases, leaving 10 bases between them. In germline, CDR1 is SGHAT, CDR2 FQDESV (reference sequence). This CDR3 region has 14 residues.